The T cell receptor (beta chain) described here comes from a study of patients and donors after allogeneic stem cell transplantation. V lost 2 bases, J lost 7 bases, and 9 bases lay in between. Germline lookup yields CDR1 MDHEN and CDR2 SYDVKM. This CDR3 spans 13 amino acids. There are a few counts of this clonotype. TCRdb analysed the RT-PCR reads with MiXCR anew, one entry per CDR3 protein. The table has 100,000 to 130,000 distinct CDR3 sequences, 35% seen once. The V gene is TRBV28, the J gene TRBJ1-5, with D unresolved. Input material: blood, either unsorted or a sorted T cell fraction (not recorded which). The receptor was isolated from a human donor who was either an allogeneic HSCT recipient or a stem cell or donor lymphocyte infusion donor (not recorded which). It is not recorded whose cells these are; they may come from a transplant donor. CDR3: CASSLPLRQPQHF. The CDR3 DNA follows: TGTGCCAGCAGTTTACCCCTTCGGCAGCCCCAGCATTTT.